This T cell receptor (beta chain) was identified in a study of immune evolution from preneoplasia to lung adenocarcinoma. TCRdb's copy holds only in-frame clones and misses some; the assay was immunoSEQ multiplex PCR. Of fewer than 11,000 clones listed, 75% to 85% were seen once; the top ten hold 4.8%. The clonotype comes from a person aged 65 to 79 with lung adenocarcinoma. Sequenced material: FFPE minimally invasive lung adenocarcinoma tissue.

The CDR3 region has the DNA TGCACCAGCAGCCACCCGCAGGGGAGCTATGGCTACACCTTC. Translation gives CTSSHPQGSYGYTF. This chain connects TRBV1 to TRBJ1-2; TRBD1, as called in the table, went unchecked against the DNA. TRBV1 corresponds to a pseudogene. CDR3 length equals 14 residues.